A single sample is the source of the 15 T cell receptor beta chains below, sequenced in a study of cytomegalovirus exposure and HLA in healthy donors listed by TCRdb under 2017. The method was the immunoSEQ multiplex PCR assay. For the multiplex PCR, a mixture combining 60 forward primers for TCR Vbeta segments and 13 reverse primers for TCR Jbeta segments was used. Drawn from immuneACCESS, this table holds only the in-frame rearrangements with V and J called that TCRdb kept. Clones are partly lost; checked studies trace under half to an unresolved V gene and leave the rest unexplained. Within this sample are 100,000 to 150,000 clones, with 81% of them counted one time only. The top ten clones comprise about 2% of the sample. The sequenced sample was PBMCs. These receptors were obtained from a young man in good health and CMV-seronegative.

This chain connects TRBV4-3 to TRBJ2-1, with 8 bases matching TRBD1. Germline CDR1 and CDR2: LGHNA and YSLEER. CDR3 length: 15 amino acids. V lost 4 bases and J lost 6; bases outside the gene matches: 8. This CDR3 reads CASSPMTGVPNEQFF. The CDR3 nucleotides read TGCGCCAGCAGCCCTATGACAGGGGTCCCCAATGAGCAGTTCTTC.

There are a few counts of this clone. This rearrangement joins TRBV5-1 to TRBJ2-7; D is ambiguous. This CDR3 spans 13 amino acids. Trimming removed 2 bases from V and 5 bases from J, with 11 bases in between. Per germline, CDR1 SGHRS and CDR2 YFSETQ. The CDR3 loop reads CASSFDTPNEQYF. For the CDR3, the DNA is TGCGCCAGCAGCTTTGACACCCCCAACGAGCAGTACTTC.

The rearrangement joins TRBV11-3 to TRBJ2-7, with D possibly matching TRBD1 (6 bases). V lost 5 bases and J lost 3, with 14 bases in between. Per germline, CDR1 SGHNT and CDR2 YENEEA. The CDR3 runs to 14 residues. CDR3 sequence reads: CASSLGAGDYEQYF. DNA of the CDR3: TGTGCCAGCAGCCTAGGAGCAGGGGACTACGAGCAGTACTTC.

The count of this clone is one. The chain links TRBV27 to TRBJ2-1; TRBD2 aligns across 8 bases. The CDR3 contains 13 residues. V was pared by 2 bases and J by 8 bases, with 2 bases of the junction left unmatched. Germline CDR1 MNHEY, CDR2 SMNVEV (reference sequence). The CDR3: CASSLGTSDEQFF. The CDR3, as DNA: TGTGCCAGCAGTTTAGGGACTAGTGATGAGCAGTTCTTC.

V gene TRBV27 combines with J gene TRBJ2-3, with D possibly matching TRBD2 (6 bases). This CDR3 spans 15 amino acids. V was pared by 1 base and J by 3 bases, with 11 bases between. CDR1 and CDR2 (germline): MNHEY, SMNVEV (reference sequence). The DNA of the CDR3 is TGTGCCAGCAGTTTATGGGGCGGGGTGACAGATACGCAGTATTTT. The encoded protein is CASSLWGGVTDTQYF.

This clone occurred a few times. The rearrangement links TRBV6-6 to TRBJ2-7; 9 bases are shared with TRBD1. The germline gives CDR1 MNHNY, CDR2 SVGAGI (reference sequence). V lost 6 bases, J lost 6 bases, and 12 bases stayed unmatched. CDR3 size: 15 residues. CDR3 region: CASSFLDRGFSEQYF. The DNA for the CDR3 is TGTGCCAGCAGCTTCTTGGACAGGGGCTTCTCCGAGCAGTACTTC.

The chain has TRBV13 and TRBJ1-1; tentatively, D is TRBD1 (5 bases). The CDR3 sequence is 13 residues long. Per germline, CDR1 PRHDT and CDR2 FYEKMQ (reference sequence). V shed 4 bases and J shed 7 bases, with 13 bases lying between them. The CDR3 reads CASSYTGSYEAFF. The CDR3 region has the DNA TGTGCCAGCAGCTATACAGGAAGCTATGAAGCTTTCTTT.

V gene TRBV5-8 combines with J gene TRBJ1-1, with 8 nucleotides matching TRBD1. Trimming removed 5 bases from V and 3 bases from J; junction bases left unmatched: 6. The germline gives CDR1 SGHTS, CDR2 YDEGEE. CDR3 size: 14 residues. CDR3 amino acids: CASSYDRGYTEAFF. The CDR3 DNA reads as TGTGCCAGCAGTTACGACAGGGGATACACTGAAGCTTTCTTT.

This chain links TRBV5-4 with TRBJ1-2, with 9 bases fitting TRBD1. The CDR3 spans 14 residues. With 3 bases clipped from V and 4 bases from J, the junction kept 4 bases outside the gene matches. Looked up from germline, CDR1 is SGHNT and CDR2 is YYREEE (reference sequence). The CDR3 coding sequence is TGTGCCAGCAGCTCGGGACAGGGTATCTATGGCTACACCTTC. Residues: CASSSGQGIYGYTF.

The chain carries TRBV15 and TRBJ1-2, with no clear D. CDR3 length: 17 residues. The V gene's germline CDR1 is LNHNV and CDR2 YYDKDF (reference sequence). Trimming stripped 0 bases from V and 3 bases from J, with 17 bases between. CDR3 residues: CATSRDEEANSDYGYTF. As DNA, the CDR3 is TGTGCCACCAGCAGAGATGAGGAGGCGAATTCGGACTATGGCTACACCTTC.

Only one count was recorded for this clone. The chain carries TRBV6-1 and TRBJ1-4, with 8 bases fitting TRBD1. J lost 4 bases, V lost 10 bases, and 5 bases had no gene match. Germline lookup yields CDR1 MNHNS and CDR2 SASEGT. The CDR3 is made up of 13 amino acids. CDR3 DNA sequence: TGTGCCACCTCGACAGGGGTTAATGAAAAACTGTTTTTT. Translation: CATSTGVNEKLFF.

The genes are TRBV2 and TRBJ2-1; possible D gene TRBD2, 6 bases. This CDR3 comprises 15 residues. Germline CDR1 is SNHLY and CDR2 is FYNNEI. The ends were cut back, 5 bases at V and 4 bases at J, with 15 bases in the middle. The CDR3 DNA sequence: TGTGCCAGCAGTCCCTCCCCCAGCGGGTACAATGAGCAGTTCTTC. Translation gives CASSPSPSGYNEQFF.

The chain is built from TRBV5-1 and TRBJ2-1; TRBD1 matches at 7 bases. V shed 0 bases and J 8 bases; nucleotides not matched to a gene: 20. The germline V gene encodes CDR1 SGHRS and CDR2 YFSETQ. The CDR3 extends over 19 amino acids. The DNA of the CDR3 is TGCGCCAGCAGCTTGGGGCCTCCGATGGACAGGTCGGTTAGTCATGAGCAGTTCTTC. It codes for CASSLGPPMDRSVSHEQFF.

The J gene is TRBJ2-5, the V gene TRBV18; D gene unclear. The CDR3 extends over 14 amino acids. V lost 1 base to trimming and J lost 4 bases, with 10 bases between them. From germline, CDR1 is KGHSH and CDR2 LQKENI. The CDR3 sequence is CASSPLTGGETQYF. In DNA, the CDR3 is TGTGCCAGCTCACCACTCACCGGTGGAGAGACCCAGTACTTC.

V gene TRBV7-9 combines with J gene TRBJ2-5; the D gene is possibly TRBD1 (6 bases). Trimming cost V 6 bases and J 2 bases, with 13 bases left between them. Germline-derived CDR1 and CDR2 are SEHNR and FQNEAQ (reference sequence). The CDR3 consists of 14 residues. CDR3 DNA: TGTGCCAGCAGGGCCAGGGGCCCTCAAGAGACCCAGTACTTC. Protein sequence: CASRARGPQETQYF.